This T cell receptor beta chain stems from a study of cytomegalovirus exposure and HLA in healthy donors. Study-wide findings and caveats: Immune exposure information comprised only CMV serostatus. Some highly shared sequence variants likely arose as a pipeline artifact. Researchers catalogued about 160 TCR beta chains as cytomegalovirus-associated. Association of a missense DCLRE1C variant with TCR beta V- and J-gene trimming was reported in a later analysis.

PCR used 60 Vbeta primers and 13 Jbeta primers. Measured with immunoSEQ multiplex PCR; TCRdb has only the in-frame clones, and not every one. The sample lists about 200,000 clones; around 83% were seen once. About this clone itself: Its matching antigen is unknown.

V was trimmed by 0 bases and J by 3 bases, leaving 5 bases between them. Germline V gene data show CDR1 as GTSNPN and CDR2 as SVGIG (reference sequence). The CDR3 sequence is 13 residues long. What was sequenced was PBMCs. The sequence came from a girl aged 10 to 17 in good health and CMV-seronegative. V and J are TRBV30 and TRBJ1-4, with D hard to call. CDR3 nucleotide sequence: TGTGCCTGGAGTGTCACAGCTAATGAAAAACTGTTTTTT. Encoded protein: CAWSVTANEKLFF.